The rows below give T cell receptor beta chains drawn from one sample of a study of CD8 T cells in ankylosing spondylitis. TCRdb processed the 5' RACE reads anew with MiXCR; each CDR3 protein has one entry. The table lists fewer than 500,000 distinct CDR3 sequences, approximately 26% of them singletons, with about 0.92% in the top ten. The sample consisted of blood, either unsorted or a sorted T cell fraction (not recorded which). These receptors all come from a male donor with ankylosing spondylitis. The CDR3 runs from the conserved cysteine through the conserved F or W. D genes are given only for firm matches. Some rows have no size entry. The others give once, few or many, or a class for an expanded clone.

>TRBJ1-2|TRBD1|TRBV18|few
TGTGCCAGCTCACCACCGAATCCAGGGGGTGCCTATGGCTACACCTTC
CASSPPNPGGAYGYTF
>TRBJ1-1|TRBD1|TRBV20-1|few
TGCAGTGCCCATAGAACAGGGGCGGCGGACACTGAAGCTTTCTTT
CSAHRTGAADTEAFF
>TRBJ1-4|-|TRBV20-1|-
TGCAGTGCCAGAACTGGGTTTGCAACTAATGAAAAACTGTTTTTT
CSARTGFATNEKLFF
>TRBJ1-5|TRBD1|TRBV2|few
TGTGCCAGCAGTGAAGGTCGCCAGGGGGGGAGTCAGCCCCAGCATTTT
CASSEGRQGGSQPQHF
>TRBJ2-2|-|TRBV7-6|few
TGTGCCAGCAGCTTAGTAGGAGGGGCCGGGGAGCTGTTTTTT
CASSLVGGAGELFF
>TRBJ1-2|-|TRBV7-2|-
TGTGCCAGCAGCTTATCGTTGAGGGGCACCTCAGGCTACACCTTC
CASSLSLRGTSGYTF
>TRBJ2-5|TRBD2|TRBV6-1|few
TGTGCCAGCAGCCGATCATGGGGACTAGCGGGAAGAGAGACCCAGTACTTC
CASSRSWGLAGRETQYF
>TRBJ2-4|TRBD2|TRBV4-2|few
TGTGCCAGCAGCCAAGAAGGGACTAGCGCCGAACGAGCCAAAAACATTCAGTACTTC
CASSQEGTSAERAKNIQYF
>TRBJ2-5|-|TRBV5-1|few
TGCGCCAGCAGCTTGGATCCACAGAGCCAAGAGACCCAGTACTTC
CASSLDPQSQETQYF
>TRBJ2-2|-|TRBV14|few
TGTGCCAGCAGCCAACTTCGATCCGGGGAGCTGTTTTTT
CASSQLRSGELFF
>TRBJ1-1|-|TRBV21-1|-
TGTGCCAGCAGCAAAGGACAGGGTTGGAACACTGAAGCTTTCTTT
CASSKGQGWNTEAFF
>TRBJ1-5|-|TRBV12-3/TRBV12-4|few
TGTGCCAGCAGAAGCAGGGAGGGGCAGCCCCAGCATTTT
CASRSREGQPQHF
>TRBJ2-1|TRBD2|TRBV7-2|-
TGTGCCAGCAGCTTAGGCAGGAGCGGGAGGAAGGATGAGCAGTTCTTC
CASSLGRSGRKDEQFF
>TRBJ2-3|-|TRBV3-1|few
TGTGCCAGCAGCCAAGAGTTTCGGCCAGATACGCAGTATTTT
CASSQEFRPDTQYF
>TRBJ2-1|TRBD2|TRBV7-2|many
TGTGCCAGCAGCTTGACTAGCGGGAGGACCAATGAGCAGTTCTTC
CASSLTSGRTNEQFF
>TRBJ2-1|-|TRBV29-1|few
TGCAGCGGATCGACAGTTTCCTACAATGAGCAGTTCTTC
CSGSTVSYNEQFF
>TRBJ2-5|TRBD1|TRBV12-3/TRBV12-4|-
TGTGCCAGCAGTCTGGACAGGGCTAAAGAGACCCAGTACTTC
CASSLDRAKETQYF
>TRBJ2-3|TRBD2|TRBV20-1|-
TGCAGTGTTCCGGGACTAGCGGTTCGGGGTACGCAGTATTTT
CSVPGLAVRGTQYF
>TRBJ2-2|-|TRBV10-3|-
TGTGCCATCAGTGGGGGGCAGCGGAACACCGGGGAGCTGTTTTTT
CAISGGQRNTGELFF
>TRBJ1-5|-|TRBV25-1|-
TGTGCCAGCAGTGAACAGGGACAGCCCCAGCATTTT
CASSEQGQPQHF
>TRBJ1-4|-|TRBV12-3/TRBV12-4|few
TGTGCCAGCAGGGGAGGGTGGACAACCGTTGAAAAACTGTTTTTT
CASRGGWTTVEKLFF
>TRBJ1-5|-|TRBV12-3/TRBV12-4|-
TGTGCCAGCAGTCTAGGGGGATCGGGGAACCAGCCCCAGCATTTT
CASSLGGSGNQPQHF
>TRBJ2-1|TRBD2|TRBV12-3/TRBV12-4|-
TGTGCCAGCAGCGGGGAGCGACTAGCGGGAGGCATTGGGGACAATGAGCAGTTCTTC
CASSGERLAGGIGDNEQFF
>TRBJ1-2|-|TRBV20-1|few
TGCAGTGCTAGTGAGGACAGATCCCGGAATCGCTACACCTTC
CSASEDRSRNRYTF
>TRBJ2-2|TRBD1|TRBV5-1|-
TGCGCCAGCAGCGCCCCGGGACAGGGGAACACCGGGGAGCTGTTTTTT
CASSAPGQGNTGELFF
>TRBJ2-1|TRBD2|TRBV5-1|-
TGCGCCAGCAGCATAACCGCCGGGACTAGCGGGAGGGCCGATAATGAGCAGTTCTTC
CASSITAGTSGRADNEQFF
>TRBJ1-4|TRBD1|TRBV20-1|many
TGCAGTGCTACGGGACAGCAGTATGAAAAACTGTTTTTT
CSATGQQYEKLFF